Presented here are 30 T cell receptor beta chains from one specimen sequenced in a study of blood T cell repertoires in COVID-19. Libraries were prepared by immunoSEQ multiplex PCR; TCRdb keeps only in-frame clonotypes and omits some of them. The data contain over 90,000 clones, just over 85% of them singletons. The sequenced sample consisted of peripheral blood. These receptors originate from a woman aged 60-75 years in a cohort sampled during active or convalescent COVID-19.

The chain combines TRBV9 with TRBJ1-1; D gene uncertain. CDR3 length equals 14 residues. CDR1 SGDLS and CDR2 YYNGEE come from the germline V gene. Trimming removed 0 bases at V and 6 bases at J, with 12 bases between. The CDR3 region has the DNA TGTGCCAGCAGCGTAGCCCCGGGATGGGCTGAAGCTTTCTTT. Translation gives CASSVAPGWAEAFF.

The chain couples TRBV29-1 to TRBJ2-3; 7 positions match TRBD1. The CDR3 contains 12 residues. Germline V gene sequence: CDR1 SQVTM, CDR2 ANQGSEA. With V trimmed by 8 bases and J by 4 bases, 6 bases remained unmatched. In DNA, the CDR3 is TGCAGCTCTAGACAGGGCTCAGATACGCAGTATTTT. Translating it yields CSSRQGSDTQYF.

The chain combines TRBV5-1 with TRBJ2-2; D might be TRBD2 (6 bases). The V gene's germline CDR1 is SGHRS and CDR2 YFSETQ. The CDR3 sequence is 17 residues long. Trimming cost V 3 bases and J 4 bases, with 19 bases left between them. The CDR3: CASSSGGTSAFTGELFF. The CDR3 DNA sequence: TGCGCCAGCAGCTCCGGGGGTACTAGTGCGTTCACCGGGGAGCTGTTTTTT.

The rearrangement joins TRBV11-1 to TRBJ1-1, with D unresolved. V was pared by 1 base and J by 1 base, with 7 bases between. CDR3 length equals 14 residues. CDR1 and CDR2 from the germline V gene are SGHAT and FQDESV (reference sequence). The CDR3 sequence is CASSLGRGNTEAFF. CDR3 nucleotides: TGTGCCAGCAGCTTAGGCCGGGGGAACACTGAAGCTTTCTTT.

This clone was seen a few times. The V gene is TRBV19, the J gene TRBJ1-5; 7 bases match TRBD1. Looked up from germline, CDR1 is LNHDA and CDR2 is SQIVND (reference sequence). The CDR3 totals 16 residues. The ends lost 4 bases at V and 0 bases at J; junction bases unmatched: 6. Written as DNA, the CDR3 is TGTGCCAGTAGTAAGTTGAGACAGGGTAGCAATCAGCCCCAGCATTTT. Translating it yields CASSKLRQGSNQPQHF.

The chain couples TRBV6-6 to TRBJ1-6, with D perhaps TRBD1 (6 bases). The CDR3 extends over 14 amino acids. Between the trimmed V and J ends, which lost 6 bases and 5 bases, there was a span of 11 bases. CDR1 and CDR2 from the germline V gene are MNHNY and SVGAGI (reference sequence). The CDR3 here is CASSLTGNNSPLHF. The DNA of the CDR3 is TGTGCCAGCAGCCTAACAGGGAATAATTCACCCCTCCACTTT.

The V gene is TRBV6-5, the J gene TRBJ2-3; 7 nucleotides line up with TRBD2. The germline gives CDR1 MNHEY, CDR2 SVGAGI. Unmatched junction bases numbered 6, after V lost 6 bases and J lost 3 bases. This CDR3 spans 14 amino acids. CDR3 coding DNA: TGTGCCAGCAGGGAGGGGCGGGGGACAGATACGCAGTATTTT. Its translation is CASREGRGTDTQYF.

This rearrangement joins TRBV7-9 to TRBJ1-1; D gene uncertain. This CDR3 is 17 amino acids long. CDR1 and CDR2 from the germline V gene are SEHNR and FQNEAQ (reference sequence). V shed 7 bases and J shed 4 bases, with 25 bases lying between them. CDR3 loop: CASTRRGGIKRGTEAFF. The CDR3 DNA sequence: TGTGCCAGCACCCGCCGTGGCGGGATAAAACGGGGCACTGAAGCTTTCTTT.

The genes are TRBV5-4 and TRBJ2-3; D may be TRBD1 (6 bases). This CDR3 comprises 15 residues. CDR1 is SGHNT, CDR2 YYREEE, per germline (reference sequence). Deletions cut 0 bases from V and 5 bases from J, with 13 bases between. This CDR3 is CASSLGDTPLDTQYF. As DNA, the CDR3 is TGTGCCAGCAGCTTGGGGGACACTCCTTTAGATACGCAGTATTTT.

This CDR3 reads CASSLSGVEQFF. CDR3 coding DNA: TGTGCCAGCAGTTTATCGGGTGTTGAGCAGTTCTTC. The chain links TRBV12-3 or TRBV12-4 to TRBJ2-1; D uncertain. Trimming pared 2 bases from V and 9 bases from J, leaving 8 bases between. The CDR3 runs to 12 residues.

DNA of the CDR3: TGTGCCAGTAGTACGACAGTGTATAGCAATCAGCCCCAGCATTTT. Protein product: CASSTTVYSNQPQHF. The chain recombines TRBV19 with TRBJ1-5; D possibly corresponds to TRBD1 (5 bases). Trimming left V 4 bases short and J 0 bases short, with 10 bases between. Germline CDR1 is LNHDA and CDR2 is SQIVND (reference sequence). The CDR3 consists of 15 residues.

In this sample, this clone turned up once. The chain joins TRBV6-5 to TRBJ2-3; D is ambiguous. The CDR3 contains 13 residues. Between the trimmed V and J ends, which lost 6 bases and 2 bases, there was a span of 9 bases. Germline assignment: CDR1 MNHEY and CDR2 SVGAGI. In nucleotides, the CDR3 is TGTGCCAGCAGAGACGACTCCACAGATACGCAGTATTTT. Translated: CASRDDSTDTQYF.

This chain links TRBV5-1 with TRBJ2-1; 7 bases are shared with TRBD2. The germline gives CDR1 SGHRS, CDR2 YFSETQ. The CDR3 is 15 residues long. The ends lost 4 bases at V and 0 bases at J; junction bases unmatched: 4. CDR3 sequence: CASSPGGSSYNEQFF. The CDR3 coding sequence is TGCGCCAGCAGCCCGGGCGGGAGCTCCTACAATGAGCAGTTCTTC.

This clone was found a few times. The chain combines TRBV7-9 with TRBJ2-7; D is unclear. There are 13 residues in the CDR3. The germline gives CDR1 SEHNR, CDR2 FQNEAQ (reference sequence). V lost 5 bases to trimming and J lost 4 bases, with 12 bases between them. CDR3 nucleotide sequence: TGTGCCAGCAGCCCGGGTCGAAGGTACGAGCAGTACTTC. Protein sequence: CASSPGRRYEQYF.

The V call is TRBV5-4, the J call TRBJ1-1, with D hard to call. Germline CDR1 and CDR2: SGHNT and YYREEE (reference sequence). The CDR3 is 13 amino acids. V was pared by 6 bases and J by 0 bases, with 9 bases between. The CDR3 bases are TGTGCCAGCAACGGTCCCCTGAACACTGAAGCTTTCTTT. It encodes CASNGPLNTEAFF.

This sequence joins TRBV10-1 and TRBJ2-1; 9 bases line up with TRBD2. CDR3 size: 13 residues. CDR1 is WNHNN, CDR2 SYGVQD, per germline (reference sequence). J lost 7 bases, V lost 6 bases, and 4 bases had no gene match. The CDR3: CASSRGLANEQFF. DNA of the CDR3: TGCGCCAGCAGCCGGGGACTAGCAAATGAGCAGTTCTTC.

The V and J genes are TRBV11-3 and TRBJ1-6, with 7 bases matching TRBD1. V shed 4 bases and J 4 bases; nucleotides not matched to a gene: 4. The CDR3 has 15 residues. Germline loops: CDR1 SGHNT, CDR2 YENEEA. CDR3 coding DNA: TGTGCCAGCAGCTCAGGGACAGCGTATAATTCACCCCTCCACTTT. Protein sequence: CASSSGTAYNSPLHF.

V is TRBV19 and J is TRBJ2-5, with D perhaps TRBD1 (5 bases). The CDR3 contains 13 residues. Germline V gene lookup returns CDR1 LNHDA and CDR2 SQIVND (reference sequence). V lost 8 bases to trimming and J lost 4 bases, with 14 bases between them. The chain's CDR3 is CASGQGVVETQYF. The CDR3 DNA sequence: TGTGCCAGTGGTCAAGGGGTTGTAGAGACCCAGTACTTC.

The V gene is TRBV13, the J gene TRBJ2-7, with a possible D match to TRBD1 (6 bases). The ends were cut back, 4 bases at V and 5 bases at J, with 12 bases in the middle. This CDR3 contains 13 residues. Germline CDR1 and CDR2: PRHDT and FYEKMQ (reference sequence). CDR3 residues: CASSSYRANEQYF. In nucleotides, the CDR3 is TGTGCCAGCAGCTCGTACAGGGCCAACGAGCAGTACTTC.

This clone has only a few counts. This chain joins TRBV5-6 and TRBJ2-5; D is perhaps TRBD1 (6 bases). The length of the CDR3 is 14 residues. Trimming pared 2 bases from V and 1 base from J, leaving 9 bases between. Germline assignment: CDR1 SGHDT and CDR2 YYEEEE. Here the CDR3 DNA reads TGTGCCAGCAGCTTCTCAGGGGTCCAAGAGACCCAGTACTTC. Translation: CASSFSGVQETQYF.

This chain joins TRBV3-1 (or the pseudogene TRBV3-2) and TRBJ2-7; D perhaps matches TRBD1 (7 bases). V dropped 3 bases and J dropped 3 bases, with 12 bases sitting between them. The germline gives CDR1 LGHDT, CDR2 YNNKEL (reference sequence). This CDR3 region has 14 residues. This chain's CDR3 is CASSQRDSHYEQYF. The CDR3 DNA reads TGTGCCAGCAGCCAGCGGGACAGCCACTACGAGCAGTACTTC.

The chain links TRBV24-1 to TRBJ2-7; 11 bases are shared with TRBD2. The CDR3 totals 16 residues. Losses at the gene ends were 4 bases for V and 2 bases for J; bases not matched to a gene: 6. Germline V CDR1 and CDR2: KGHDR, SFDVKD. The CDR3 DNA sequence: TGTGCCACCAGTGACCGGACTAGCGGGTCCCCCTACGAGCAGTACTTC. It is translated as CATSDRTSGSPYEQYF.

The chain carries TRBV7-9 and TRBJ2-7, with 8 bases lining up with TRBD1. CDR1 and CDR2 (germline): SEHNR, FQNEAQ (reference sequence). The CDR3 totals 16 residues. V shed 5 bases, J shed 4 bases, and the junction held 13 bases outside the gene matches. The CDR3 sequence: CASSPIGPWTGYEQYF. The CDR3 DNA is TGTGCCAGCAGCCCGATAGGCCCTTGGACAGGGTACGAGCAGTACTTC.

Only one count was recorded for this clone. V is TRBV28 and J is TRBJ2-1, with 9 bases lining up with TRBD2. V dropped 8 bases and J dropped 4; count of bases not matched to a gene: 6. CDR1 is MDHEN, CDR2 SYDVKM, per germline. The CDR3 sequence is 14 residues long. The CDR3 coding sequence is TGTGCCAGCGATACTAGCGGGTTGTACAATGAGCAGTTCTTC. Translating it yields CASDTSGLYNEQFF.

The V gene is TRBV19, the J gene TRBJ1-1; a weak D match, TRBD1 (6 bases). This CDR3 has 14 amino acids. Germline CDR1 LNHDA, CDR2 SQIVND (reference sequence). V was clipped by 1 base and J by 6 bases, with 12 bases between them. Here the CDR3 reads CASSIGQVGAEAFF. The CDR3 nucleotides are TGTGCCAGTAGTATAGGACAGGTAGGGGCTGAAGCTTTCTTT.

V usage is TRBV5-1 and J usage is TRBJ1-6; 9 bases match TRBD1. The CDR3 is 13 amino acids. Per the germline V gene, CDR1 is SGHRS and CDR2 is YFSETQ. DNA of the CDR3: TGCGCTACCCGTCGGGACAGGGACTCACCCCTCCACTTT. This translates into CATRRDRDSPLHF.

The chain links TRBV28 to TRBJ1-2, with 12 nucleotides matching TRBD1. This CDR3 is 16 amino acids long. CDR1 MDHEN and CDR2 SYDVKM come from the germline V gene. V shed 2 bases and J 5 bases; nucleotides not matched to a gene: 6. As DNA, the CDR3 is TGTGCCAGCAGTTTAAGGGGGACAGGGGGCGGGTATGGCTACACCTTC. It encodes CASSLRGTGGGYGYTF.

The V gene is TRBV18, the J gene TRBJ1-3, with D possibly TRBD1 on 6 matching bases. CDR3 length: 16 amino acids. V was shortened by 3 bases and J by 0 bases, with 12 bases between the two germline ends. Per the germline V gene, CDR1 is KGHSH and CDR2 is LQKENI. The CDR3 reads CASSPGAADSGNTIYF. The CDR3 DNA is TGTGCCAGCTCACCGGGGGCCGCCGACTCTGGAAACACCATATATTTT.

This clone showed up just a few times. This rearrangement joins TRBV7-8 to TRBJ2-2; 8 nucleotides line up with TRBD2. Trimming at V came to 1 base and at J to 4 bases, leaving 2 bases not matched to a gene. Per germline, CDR1 SGHVS and CDR2 FQNEAQ. This CDR3 has 15 residues. The CDR3 region has the DNA TGTGCCAGCAGCTTAGTTCGGGGGGGCACCGGGGAGCTGTTTTTT. Translated, it gives CASSLVRGGTGELFF.

V is TRBV10-1 and J is TRBJ2-6, with no clear D. The CDR3 consists of 14 residues. Germline loops: CDR1 WNHNN, CDR2 SYGVQD (reference sequence). Trimming shortened V by 2 bases and J by 4 bases, and 6 bases separated the two germline ends. DNA of the CDR3: TGCGCCAGCAGTGAGGGCCCCGGGGCCAACGTCCTGACTTTC. It encodes CASSEGPGANVLTF.